This TCR beta chain derives from a study of neurological immune-mediated disorders. Study at large: There were 35 or so multiple sclerosis patients; around 30 were relapsing-remitting and 3 were secondary progressive. Points from the study as a whole: Multiple sclerosis, the disease with the least TCR clonal expansion, fell below healthy controls, whereas HTLV-1-associated myelopathy showed the most.

This CDR3 has 15 residues. The germline V and J ends were trimmed by 2 bases and 6 bases, with 13 bases remaining between them. From 2 million PBMCs stored at -80 C, the unsorted libraries were generated. The authors produced cDNA by 5'RACE using 10-nucleotide random UMIs. Via MiXCR, TCRdb re-called the 5' RACE reads, giving one row per CDR3 protein. The sample holds 65,000 to 80,000 distinct CDR3 sequences, about 5% seen once. To note about this clonotype: Its matching antigen is unknown.

The TCR sequence derives from a woman aged 70-85 years with multiple sclerosis. The J gene is TRBJ2-2, the V gene TRBV12-3 or TRBV12-4, with D perhaps given as TRBD1 or TRBD2 (5 bases each). Sample: PBMCs. This CDR3 is CASSLSGTPPGELFF. CDR3 sequence (DNA): TGTGCCAGCAGTTTATCGGGGACCCCCCCCGGGGAGCTGTTTTTT.